The present entry profiles one T cell receptor beta chain with its context. The antigen is unknown. These data are taken from a study of neoadjuvant anti-PD-1 for oral cavity cancer. At the level of the study: Nivolumab at 3 mg/kg was mostly given biweekly, three to four doses, pre-surgery. Patients without progression received a fourth nivolumab dose around day 43, then surgical resection on days 50-56.

Whole-study findings and limits: Each response group had just a few patients in TCR analyses.

The CDR3 is 11 amino acids. V was shortened by 1 base and J by 13 bases, with 8 bases between the two germline ends. CDR1 LGHNA and CDR2 YNFKEQ come from the germline V gene. Sequenced by immunoSEQ multiplex PCR; TCRdb stores in-frame clones only, minus some. The table records approximately 67,000 clones, around 82% of them present only once. The specimen comprised PBMCs, sampled before nivolumab (anti-PD-1) treatment. This chain uses TRBV4-2 with TRBJ2-1; possible D gene TRBD2, 5 bases. The TCR sequence derives from a person aged 40 to 85 with oral cavity squamous cell carcinoma. In DNA form, the CDR3 reads TGTGCCAGCAGCCAAGGCGGGCTTCAGTTCTTC. It codes for CASSQGGLQFF.